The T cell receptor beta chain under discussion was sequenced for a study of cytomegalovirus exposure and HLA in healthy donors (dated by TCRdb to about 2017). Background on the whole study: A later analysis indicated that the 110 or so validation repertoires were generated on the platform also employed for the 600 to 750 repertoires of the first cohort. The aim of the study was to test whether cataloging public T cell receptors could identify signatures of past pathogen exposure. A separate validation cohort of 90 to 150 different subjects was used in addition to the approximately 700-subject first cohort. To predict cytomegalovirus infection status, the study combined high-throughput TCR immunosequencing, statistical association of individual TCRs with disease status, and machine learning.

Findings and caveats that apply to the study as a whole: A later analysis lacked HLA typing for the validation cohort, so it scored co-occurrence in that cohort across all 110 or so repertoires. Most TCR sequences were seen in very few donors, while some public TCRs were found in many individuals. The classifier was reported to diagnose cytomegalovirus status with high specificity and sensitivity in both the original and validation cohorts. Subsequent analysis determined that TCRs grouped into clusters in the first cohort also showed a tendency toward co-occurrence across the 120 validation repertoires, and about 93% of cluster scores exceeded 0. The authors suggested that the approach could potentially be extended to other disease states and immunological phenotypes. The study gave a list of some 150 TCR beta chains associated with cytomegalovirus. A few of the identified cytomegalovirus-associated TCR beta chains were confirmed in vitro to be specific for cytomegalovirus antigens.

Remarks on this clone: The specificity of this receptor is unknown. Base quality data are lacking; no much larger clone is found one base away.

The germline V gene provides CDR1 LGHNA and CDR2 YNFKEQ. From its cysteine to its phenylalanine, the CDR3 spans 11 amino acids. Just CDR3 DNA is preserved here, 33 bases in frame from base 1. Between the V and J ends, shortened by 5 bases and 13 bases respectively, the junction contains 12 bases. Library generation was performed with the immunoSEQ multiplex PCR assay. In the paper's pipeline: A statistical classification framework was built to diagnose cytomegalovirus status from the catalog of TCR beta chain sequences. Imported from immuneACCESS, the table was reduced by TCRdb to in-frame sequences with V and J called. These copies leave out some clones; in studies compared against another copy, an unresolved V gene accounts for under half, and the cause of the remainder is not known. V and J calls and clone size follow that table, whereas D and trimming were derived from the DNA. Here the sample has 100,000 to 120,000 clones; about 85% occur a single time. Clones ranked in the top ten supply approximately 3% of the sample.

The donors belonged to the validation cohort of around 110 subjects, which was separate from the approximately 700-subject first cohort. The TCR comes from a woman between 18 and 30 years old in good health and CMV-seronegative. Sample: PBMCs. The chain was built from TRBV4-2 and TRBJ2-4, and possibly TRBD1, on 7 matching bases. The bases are TGTGCCAGCAGCGCGGGACAGTCGCAGTACTTC. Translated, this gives CASSAGQSQYF.